The present entry profiles one TCR beta chain with its context. V shed 2 bases and J 5 bases; nucleotides not matched to a gene: 1. This CDR3 region has 13 residues. Germline CDR1 reads GTSNPN; CDR2 reads SVGIG (reference sequence). Vbeta (60) and Jbeta (13) primers were used in the PCR. Profiling relied on immunoSEQ multiplex PCR, and the TCRdb table lists in-frame clones only, not all of them. The sample has 100,000 to 120,000 clones; 75% to 80% are singletons. This sample is part of a study of cytomegalovirus exposure and HLA in healthy donors. This rearrangement joins TRBV30 to TRBJ2-7, with TRBD2 identical over 12 bases. This receptor was obtained from a woman aged 25 to 39 in good health and CMV-seronegative. Sequenced: PBMCs. CDR3 region: CAWSRTSGDEQYF. Here the CDR3 DNA reads TGTGCCTGGAGTCGGACTAGCGGGGACGAGCAGTACTTC.